These 21 T cell receptor beta chains were all obtained from the same sample, sequenced in a study of blood T cells in healthy people across ages. The second PCR ran about 6 to 12 cycles with a sample-barcoded 5' primer and J-beta primers. TCRdb reanalysed the 5' RACE reads using MiXCR and keeps one entry per CDR3 protein. The sample shows more than 650,000 distinct CDR3 sequences, 22% of them seen only once. Sequenced sample: blood. The receptors derive from a man aged 70-80 years in good health.

V is TRBV12-3 or TRBV12-4 and J is TRBJ2-5; 7 bases line up with TRBD2. This CDR3 region has 15 residues. After removal of 6 bases from V and 4 bases from J, the junction contained 11 bases not matched to a gene. The CDR3 coding sequence is TGTGCCAGCAGCTACGGGGGGTTTCGGAGAGAGACCCAGTACTTC. It encodes CASSYGGFRRETQYF.

The chain is built from TRBV4-3 and TRBJ2-2; the match to TRBD2 covers 13 bases. V lost 3 bases and J lost 6; bases outside the gene matches: 1. CDR1 LGHNA and CDR2 YSLEER come from the germline V gene. CDR3 length equals 15 residues. The CDR3 protein is CASSQGTSGAGELFF. The CDR3 DNA is TGCGCCAGCAGCCAGGGGACTAGCGGGGCCGGGGAGCTGTTTTTT.

This clonotype was counted a few times. The V and J genes are TRBV14 and TRBJ2-5; 14 bases are a match to TRBD2. V gave up 2 bases and J gave up 4 bases; unmatched junction bases: 6. The CDR3 spans 17 residues. From germline, CDR1 is SGHDN and CDR2 FVKESK. This chain's CDR3 is CASSQISGTSGRETQYF. As DNA, the CDR3 is TGTGCCAGCAGCCAAATTTCCGGGACTAGCGGGAGAGAGACCCAGTACTTC.

The V and J genes are TRBV20-1 and TRBJ1-2, with 8 bases lining up with TRBD1. There are 14 residues in the CDR3. J was trimmed by 7 bases and V by 0 bases; bases with no gene match: 7. CDR1 and CDR2 (germline): DFQATT, SNEGSKA (reference sequence). CDR3 sequence (DNA): TGCAGTGCTAGAGAGGCGACAGGGGTGCGTGGCTACACCTTC. This codes for CSAREATGVRGYTF.

The chain couples TRBV29-1 to TRBJ1-6, with a tentative D call TRBD1 (6 bases). V lost 6 bases to trimming and J lost 7 bases, with 19 bases between them. The CDR3 extends over 15 amino acids. CDR1 SQVTM and CDR2 ANQGSEA come from the germline V gene. CDR3 nucleotide sequence: TGCAGCGTAGGAAACCTTACTGGGGGCAATTCACCCCTCCACTTT. Its translation: CSVGNLTGGNSPLHF. The full variable domain, its missing parts supplied by reference TRBV29-1 and TRBJ1-6, is SAVISQKPSRDICQRGTSLTIQCQVDSQVTMMFWYRQQPGQSLTLIATANQGSEATYESGFVIDKFPISRPNLTFSTLTVSNMSPEDSSIYLCSVGNLTGGNSPLHFGNGTRLTVT.

Only a few counts were recorded for this clonotype. The rearrangement links TRBV5-1 to TRBJ2-3; D gene ambiguous. The CDR3 has 14 residues. Germline CDR1 and CDR2: SGHRS and YFSETQ. The V end lost 1 base, the J end lost 4 bases, and 10 bases lay between the germline ends. The CDR3 DNA reads TGCGCCAGCAGCTTGACTTCGGTTTCAGATACGCAGTATTTT. Encoded protein: CASSLTSVSDTQYF.

V usage is TRBV2 and J usage is TRBJ1-4, with D uncertain. CDR1 and CDR2 (germline): SNHLY, FYNNEI. The CDR3 length is 13 residues. The V and J ends lost 4 bases and 8 bases respectively, with 11 bases between them. CDR3: CASSVRRVEKLFF. DNA for the CDR3: TGTGCCAGCAGTGTTCGGCGGGTCGAAAAACTGTTTTTT.

The sample holds a few counts of this clonotype. V is TRBV18 and J is TRBJ2-7; D is possibly TRBD1 or TRBD2 (5 bases each). The CDR3 has 15 amino acids. Deletions cut 3 bases from V and 6 bases from J, with 18 bases between. Per germline, CDR1 KGHSH and CDR2 LQKENI. CDR3 bases: TGTGCCAGCTCACCCTACGGGACGGACCCTCTCGAGCAGTACTTC. Protein product: CASSPYGTDPLEQYF.

The genes are TRBV2 and TRBJ2-7, with 8 bases aligning to TRBD2. Looked up from germline, CDR1 is SNHLY and CDR2 is FYNNEI. The CDR3 is 16 amino acids. The V and J ends lost 4 bases and 1 base, in that order; junction bases with no gene match: 9. CDR3 sequence reads: CASSGGSGRTSYEQYV. CDR3 nucleotide sequence: TGTGCCAGCAGTGGTGGCAGCGGGAGAACATCCTACGAGCAGTACGTC.

The chain couples TRBV19 to TRBJ2-6, with unresolved D. The CDR3 extends over 18 amino acids. Trimming left V 1 base short and J 1 base short, with 14 bases between. The germline V gene encodes CDR1 LNHDA and CDR2 SQIVND (reference sequence). CDR3 DNA: TGTGCCAGTAGTATAGGGGCTCGTAAATTGTCTGGGGCCAACGTCCTGACTTTC. Translation gives CASSIGARKLSGANVLTF.

The rearrangement links TRBV28 to TRBJ1-5, with D tentatively TRBD1 (5 bases). The CDR3 is 15 amino acids. Germline CDR1 is MDHEN and CDR2 is SYDVKM. The germline V and J ends were trimmed by 2 bases and 5 bases, with 13 bases remaining between them. CDR3: CASSLIGTEYQPQHF. CDR3 nucleotide sequence: TGTGCCAGCAGTTTAATCGGGACCGAGTATCAGCCCCAGCATTTT. Full variable domain (outside the CDR3, taken from reference TRBV28 and TRBJ1-5): DVKVTQSSRYLVKRTGEKVFLECVQDMDHENMFWYRQDPGLGLRLIYFSYDVKMKEKGDIPEGYSVSREKKERFSLILESASTNQTSMYLCASSLIGTEYQPQHFGDGTRLSIL.

The chain couples TRBV11-3 to TRBJ2-5, with D perhaps TRBD1 (6 bases). The tail of the sequence fits TRBJ2-1 better, so the J call may be wrong. Germline V lookup: CDR1 SGHNT, CDR2 YENEEA. The CDR3 consists of 12 residues. The CDR3 DNA follows: TGTGCCAGCAGCCGGGACAACTTTGAGCAGTTCTTC. Translated: CASSRDNFEQFF.

This clonotype occurred a few times. The chain has TRBV11-2 and TRBJ1-4; 10 bases are shared with TRBD1. The CDR3 consists of 16 residues. V shed 7 bases and J 5 bases; nucleotides not matched to a gene: 10. Germline V CDR1 and CDR2: SGHAT, FQNNGV. DNA of the CDR3: TGTGCCAGCACCCCCGGGACAGGGGTTCGGAATGAAAAACTGTTTTTT. Amino acids: CASTPGTGVRNEKLFF.

V gene TRBV5-4 combines with J gene TRBJ1-4; tentatively, D is TRBD1 (5 bases). Deletions cut 7 bases from V and 5 bases from J, with 15 bases between. CDR3 size: 14 residues. From germline, CDR1 is SGHNT and CDR2 YYREEE (reference sequence). CDR3 amino acids: CASGRFRDNEKLFF. CDR3 coding DNA: TGTGCCAGCGGGAGATTCCGGGACAATGAAAAACTGTTTTTT.

The chain recombines TRBV15 with TRBJ1-2, with D perhaps TRBD1 (6 bases). CDR3 length: 15 residues. Germline V lookup: CDR1 LNHNV, CDR2 YYDKDF (reference sequence). Trimming removed 5 bases from V and 8 bases from J, with 21 bases in between. CDR3 nucleotides: TGTGCCACCAGCGTCAGCTCCACCGGGACATTCGGCTACACCTTC. Translation gives CATSVSSTGTFGYTF.

CDR3 protein: CASRPTGSRGEQYF. The DNA of the CDR3 is TGTGCCAGCAGACCCACAGGTTCCAGGGGCGAGCAGTACTTC. The chain recombines TRBV12-3 or TRBV12-4 with TRBJ2-7, with D possibly matching TRBD1 (6 bases). The V end was cut by 6 bases, the J end by 6 bases, with 18 bases between. The CDR3 totals 14 residues.

The sample holds a few counts of this clonotype. The chain employs TRBV12-3 or TRBV12-4 and TRBJ2-5; TRBD2 agrees at 7 bases. V dropped 5 bases and J dropped 7; count of bases not matched to a gene: 1. The CDR3 covers 11 residues. CDR3 bases: TGTGCCAGCAGTACTAGCGCGACCCAGTACTTC. Its translation: CASSTSATQYF.

The sample holds a few counts of this clonotype. The V gene is TRBV14, the J gene TRBJ2-7, with D possibly TRBD1 on 5 matching bases. V was pared by 4 bases and J by 6 bases, with 16 bases between. The CDR3 loop spans 14 amino acids. From germline, CDR1 is SGHDN and CDR2 FVKESK. The CDR3 DNA reads TGTGCCAGCAGCCTGGATAGAAGGGGTACCGAGCAGTACTTC. Protein: CASSLDRRGTEQYF. Full variable domain (rest looked up from reference TRBV14 and TRBJ2-7): EAGVTQFPSHSVIEKGQTVTLRCDPISGHDNLYWYRRVMGKEIKFLLHFVKESKQDESGMPNNRFLAERTGGTYSTLKVQPAELEDSGVYFCASSLDRRGTEQYFGPGTRLTVT.

The chain recombines TRBV10-3 with TRBJ2-3, with D perhaps being TRBD1 or TRBD2 (6 bases each). V lost 4 bases to trimming and J lost 0 bases, with 20 bases between them. CDR3 length: 18 residues. Germline V gives CDR1 ENHRY, CDR2 SYGVKD. The CDR3 loop reads CAISAPLNTGASTDTQYF. The CDR3 nucleotides read TGTGCCATCAGTGCCCCCCTGAATACGGGGGCTAGCACAGATACGCAGTATTTT.

In this sample, this clonotype turned up a few times. V is TRBV12-3 or TRBV12-4 and J is TRBJ1-2; no definite D call. The CDR3 contains 14 residues. V was cut by 2 bases and J by 0 bases, with 7 bases left in between. The CDR3 region has the DNA TGTGCCAGCAGTTTAAGGTCAACTAACTATGGCTACACCTTC. It codes for CASSLRSTNYGYTF.

The J gene is TRBJ1-1, the V gene TRBV10-3; no firm D call. The CDR3 loop spans 13 amino acids. In germline, CDR1 is ENHRY, CDR2 SYGVKD. The V end was cut by 7 bases, the J end by 0 bases, with 9 bases between. CDR3 sequence: CAIKALMNTEAFF. The CDR3 DNA is TGTGCCATCAAGGCCCTCATGAACACTGAAGCTTTCTTT.